The next 17 T cell receptor beta chains were all read from a single sample in a study of blood T cell repertoires in COVID-19. TCRdb's copy holds only in-frame clones and misses some; the assay was immunoSEQ multiplex PCR. This table holds a few hundred thousand clones, roughly 90% found once. Material for sequencing was peripheral blood. These receptors were collected from a woman in her thirties or forties who had recovered from COVID-19.

In this sample, this clone turned up a few times. J is TRBJ1-6 and V is TRBV11-2; 10 bases fit TRBD1. CDR1 and CDR2 from the germline V gene are SGHAT and FQNNGV. The CDR3 loop spans 13 amino acids. The V segment lost 6 bases and the J segment 7 bases; nucleotides outside the gene matches: 0. CDR3 region: CASRGQGNSPLHF. CDR3 nucleotides: TGTGCCAGCAGGGGACAGGGGAATTCACCCCTCCACTTT.

This chain connects TRBV28 to TRBJ2-7; tentatively, D is TRBD1 (5 bases). CDR1 is MDHEN and CDR2 is SYDVKM in the germline V gene. This CDR3 comprises 14 residues. Trimming removed 7 bases from V and 0 bases from J, with 13 bases in between. This CDR3 is CASTASDISYEQYF. The CDR3 DNA reads TGTGCCAGCACCGCATCGGACATCTCCTACGAGCAGTACTTC.

The chain is built from TRBV3-1 (or the pseudogene TRBV3-2) and TRBJ1-5; D gene ambiguous. CDR1 and CDR2 from the germline V gene are LGHDT and YNNKEL (reference sequence). The V and J ends lost 0 bases and 7 bases respectively, with 13 bases between them. The CDR3 spans 15 residues. The CDR3 DNA reads TGTGCCAGCAGCCAAGATAGCGGTTACGGGCAGCCCCAGCATTTT. Translation: CASSQDSGYGQPQHF.

This clone showed up just once. This chain's CDR3 is CASSAGQGGHEQYF. DNA of the CDR3: TGTGCCAGCAGCGCAGGACAGGGTGGCCACGAGCAGTACTTC. V and J are TRBV13 and TRBJ2-7, with 8 positions matching TRBD1. Germline loops: CDR1 PRHDT, CDR2 FYEKMQ (reference sequence). This CDR3 spans 14 amino acids. Trimming at V came to 5 bases and at J to 5 bases, leaving 8 bases not matched to a gene.

The chain has TRBV5-1 and TRBJ2-3, with 7 bases aligning to TRBD2. Germline V lookup: CDR1 SGHRS, CDR2 YFSETQ. The CDR3 extends over 17 amino acids. The V segment lost 5 bases and the J segment 2 bases; nucleotides outside the gene matches: 14. CDR3 coding DNA: TGCGCCAGCAGTCTGAGGCCAGCGGGGCTCTCCACAGATACGCAGTATTTT. Protein: CASSLRPAGLSTDTQYF.

The chain uses TRBV5-5 and TRBJ2-7, with D perhaps matching TRBD1 (5 bases). Per germline, CDR1 SGHKS and CDR2 YYEKEE (reference sequence). Trimming removed 0 bases from V and 3 bases from J, with 10 bases in between. This CDR3 region has 14 residues. CDR3 protein: CASSLAQGVYEQYF. The CDR3 nucleotides read TGTGCCAGCAGCTTGGCCCAGGGCGTCTACGAGCAGTACTTC.

The V gene is TRBV5-1, the J gene TRBJ2-1, with TRBD2 as a possible D gene (5 bases). The germline V gene has CDR1 SGHRS and CDR2 YFSETQ. The germline V and J ends were trimmed by 5 bases and 9 bases, with 18 bases remaining between them. The CDR3 runs to 14 residues. CDR3 sequence reads: CASRGLAESREQFF. The CDR3 DNA reads as TGCGCCAGCAGAGGTCTAGCCGAGTCTCGTGAGCAGTTCTTC.

V and J are TRBV5-1 and TRBJ2-5; 8 nucleotides agree with TRBD1. Germline V gene lookup returns CDR1 SGHRS and CDR2 YFSETQ. The CDR3 spans 14 residues. With V trimmed by 4 bases and J by 2 bases, 4 bases remained unmatched. In DNA, the CDR3 is TGCGCCAGCAGCAAATACAGGGGGCAAGAGACCCAGTACTTC. As protein: CASSKYRGQETQYF.

V usage is TRBV27 and J usage is TRBJ1-2, with 9 bases fitting TRBD1. The CDR3 consists of 14 residues. With V trimmed by 10 bases and J by 6 bases, 12 bases remained unmatched. The germline V gene encodes CDR1 MNHEY and CDR2 SMNVEV (reference sequence). The CDR3 region is CATKQGARPNGYTF. Here the CDR3 DNA reads TGTGCCACCAAACAGGGGGCTCGTCCCAATGGCTACACCTTC.

The V call is TRBV5-4, the J call TRBJ2-5; 14 bases are a match to TRBD2. Germline CDR1 SGHNT, CDR2 YYREEE (reference sequence). The length of the CDR3 is 15 residues. V shed 3 bases, J shed 5 bases, and the junction held 3 bases outside the gene matches. The CDR3 region is CASSSGLAGEETQYF. CDR3 DNA: TGTGCCAGCAGCTCGGGACTAGCGGGAGAGGAGACCCAGTACTTC.

The rearrangement links TRBV24-1 to TRBJ2-1; 8 nucleotides agree with TRBD2. The ends lost 5 bases at V and 1 base at J; junction bases unmatched: 0. Germline V gene lookup returns CDR1 KGHDR and CDR2 SFDVKD. The CDR3 extends over 14 amino acids. This chain's CDR3 is CATSVAGSYNEQFF. In DNA form, the CDR3 reads TGTGCCACCAGTGTAGCGGGATCCTACAATGAGCAGTTCTTC.

V usage is TRBV7-8 and J usage is TRBJ1-1; D uncertain. CDR1 is SGHVS, CDR2 FQNEAQ, per germline. There are 15 residues in the CDR3. V was shortened by 5 bases and J by 1 base, with 14 bases between the two germline ends. The CDR3 spells CASSALGGGNTEAFF. The CDR3 DNA sequence: TGTGCCAGCAGCGCCCTAGGTGGAGGGAACACTGAAGCTTTCTTT. The entire variable domain, with the rest obtained from reference TRBV7-8 and TRBJ1-1, is as follows: GAGVSQSPRYKVAKRGQDVALRCDPISGHVSLFWYQQALGQGPEFLTYFQNEAQLDKSGLPSDRFFAERPEGSVSTLKIQRTQQEDSAVYLCASSALGGGNTEAFFGQGTRLTVV.

This rearrangement joins TRBV5-1 to TRBJ2-1; D may be TRBD1 (5 bases). This CDR3 comprises 15 residues. V lost 0 bases and J lost 8, with 15 bases in between. The germline CDR1 and CDR2 sequences are SGHRS and YFSETQ. CDR3 coding DNA: TGCGCCAGCAGCTTGGCTGGCAGGGTACCCGATGAGCAGTTCTTC. Protein sequence: CASSLAGRVPDEQFF.

J is TRBJ2-3 and V is TRBV11-2, with D uncertain. Germline CDR1 is SGHAT and CDR2 is FQNNGV. The V end was cut by 1 base, the J end by 2 bases, with 10 bases between. This CDR3 is 15 amino acids long. CDR3 sequence reads: CASSLGHIITDTQYF. CDR3 in DNA: TGTGCCAGCAGCTTAGGACACATAATCACAGATACGCAGTATTTT. Combining the CDR3 with reference TRBV11-2 and TRBJ2-3 gives the whole variable domain EAGVAQSPRYKIIEKRQSVAFWCNPISGHATLYWYQQILGQGPKLLIQFQNNGVVDDSQLPKDRFSAERLKGVDSTLKIQPAKLEDSAVYLCASSLGHIITDTQYFGPGTRLTVL.

This chain links TRBV6-1 with TRBJ2-1; possibly TRBD1 for D (6 bases). The CDR3 runs 15 residues. Between the trimmed V and J ends, which lost 1 base and 4 bases, there was a span of 11 bases. Germline CDR1 and CDR2: MNHNS and SASEGT. The CDR3 coding sequence is TGTGCCAGCAGTGAAGGAGACAGGAGTTACAATGAGCAGTTCTTC. It encodes CASSEGDRSYNEQFF.

This clone turned up a few times. At the DNA level, this CDR3 is encoded by other sequences in the same sample as well. The chain links TRBV6-5 to TRBJ2-2; a weak D match, TRBD2 (5 bases). Trimming took 5 bases from V and 3 from J, leaving 10 bases between them. Germline V gene data show CDR1 as MNHEY and CDR2 as SVGAGI. This CDR3 spans 14 amino acids. The CDR3 protein is CASSRLGDTGELFF. CDR3 in DNA: TGTGCCAGCAGTAGATTGGGAGACACCGGGGAGCTGTTTTTT.

The V and J genes are TRBV7-2 and TRBJ1-2; weak D call: TRBD1 (6 bases). Trimming stripped 4 bases from V and 5 bases from J, with 14 bases between. This CDR3 region has 14 residues. Germline V lookup: CDR1 SGHTA, CDR2 FQGNSA. The CDR3 DNA is TGTGCCAGCAGCTCAAGGACGGACAGTTATGGCTACACCTTC. Translating it yields CASSSRTDSYGYTF.